The rows below give T cell receptor beta chains drawn from one sample of a study of blood T cell repertoires in COVID-19. Data came from immunoSEQ multiplex PCR; TCRdb stores just in-frame clones and leaves some out. The sample consists of roughly 45,000 clones, roughly 86% of them appearing once. Specimen: peripheral blood. Every receptor here comes from a man between 60 and 70 years old with active COVID-19. Each CDR3 is given with its conserved first and last residue. A D gene is named only where the DNA matches it firmly. The size field is filled for only some rows; it gives once, few, many or a size class.

j_call clone_size d_call cdr3_length v_call cdr3_nt cdr3_aa
TRBJ1-4 - - 17 TRBV24-1 TGTGCCACCAGTGATGGGGGACTCAAGGCAACTAATGAAAAACTGTTTTTT CATSDGGLKATNEKLFF
TRBJ2-7 - - 11 TRBV2 TGTGCCAGCAGTGAAGCCCTAGAGCAGTACTTC CASSEALEQYF
TRBJ1-6 - TRBD1 17 TRBV14 TGTGCCAGCAGCCAAGGCGGGACAGGGGAAGGCCGTTCACCCCTCCACTTT CASSQGGTGEGRSPLHF
TRBJ2-2 - - 16 TRBV11-2 TGTGCCAGCAGCTTAAGCCTAGGAGCGAACACCGGGGAGCTGTTTTTT CASSLSLGANTGELFF
TRBJ2-1 - - 14 TRBV15 TGTGCCACCAGCCGGGACTCGAGAGTCCATGAGCAGTTCTTC CATSRDSRVHEQFF
TRBJ1-5 - - 16 TRBV6-1 TGTGCCAGCAGTGAGTGGACGGGGGGGATTAATCAGCCCCAGCATTTT CASSEWTGGINQPQHF
TRBJ2-1 - TRBD2 16 TRBV6-4 TGTGCCAGCAGTCCTGAGCTACTAGCGGGTTACAATGAGCAGTTCTTC CASSPELLAGYNEQFF
TRBJ2-5 - - 11 TRBV11-2 TGTGCCAGCAGCACTATTGAGACCCAGTACTTC CASSTIETQYF
TRBJ1-5 - - 14 TRBV3-1/TRBV3-2 TGTGCCAGCAGTACGGGGGATAGCAATCAGCCCCAGCATTTT CASSTGDSNQPQHF
TRBJ2-6 - - 17 TRBV5-1 TGCGCCAGCAGCAGGACCGGGACAAACTCTGGGGCCAACGTCCTGACTTTC CASSRTGTNSGANVLTF
TRBJ1-5 few - 16 TRBV19 TGTGCCAGTAGGCAAAACCAGGGATATGGCAATCAGCCCCAGCATTTT CASRQNQGYGNQPQHF
TRBJ1-1 - - 11 TRBV19 TGTGCCAGTAGTATACAGGCTGAAGCTTTCTTT CASSIQAEAFF
TRBJ1-4 - TRBD1 12 TRBV29-1 TGCAGCGTACAGGGGTTGAATGAAAAACTGTTTTTT CSVQGLNEKLFF
TRBJ2-1 - TRBD2 15 TRBV7-2 TGTGCCAGCAGCCCGACTAGCGGGGGCTACAATGAGCAGTTCTTC CASSPTSGGYNEQFF
TRBJ1-5 few TRBD1 16 TRBV19 TGTGCCAGTACCGTGGGACAGGGGAATAGCAATCAGCCCCAGCATTTT CASTVGQGNSNQPQHF
TRBJ1-2 - - 15 TRBV6-2/TRBV6-3 TGTGCCAGCAGTTCGGGTCAGGGCGTAAACTATGGCTACACCTTC CASSSGQGVNYGYTF
TRBJ2-5 - - 15 TRBV6-6 TGTGCCAGCAGTTACGCCCAGGGTTATCAAGAGACCCAGTACTTC CASSYAQGYQETQYF
TRBJ1-1 - TRBD1 15 TRBV28 TGTGCCAGCAGTTCCACCCAGGGGGCGGACACTGAAGCTTTCTTT CASSSTQGADTEAFF
TRBJ1-3 - TRBD1 16 TRBV11-2 TGTGCCAGCAGCTTAAAGACAGGGTTCTCTGGAAACACCATATATTTT CASSLKTGFSGNTIYF
TRBJ1-4 - - 19 TRBV19 TGTGCCAGTACCAGATTTGGGGGCGCAAGGCGTCGGACTAATGAAAAACTGTTTTTT CASTRFGGARRRTNEKLFF
TRBJ2-5 - TRBD1 17 TRBV24-1 TGTGCCACCAGTGATAGCCGGGACAGGGGGCTTGGAAAGACCCAGTACTTC CATSDSRDRGLGKTQYF
TRBJ2-5 - TRBD2 18 TRBV19 TGTGCCAGTAGTACCCTTACAGCGGGAGCTGCCCTCCAAGAGACCCAGTACTTC CASSTLTAGAALQETQYF
TRBJ2-7 - TRBD2 14 TRBV7-2 TGTGCCAGCAGCTTAGCGTGGGGGGGACGCGAGCAGTACTTC CASSLAWGGREQYF